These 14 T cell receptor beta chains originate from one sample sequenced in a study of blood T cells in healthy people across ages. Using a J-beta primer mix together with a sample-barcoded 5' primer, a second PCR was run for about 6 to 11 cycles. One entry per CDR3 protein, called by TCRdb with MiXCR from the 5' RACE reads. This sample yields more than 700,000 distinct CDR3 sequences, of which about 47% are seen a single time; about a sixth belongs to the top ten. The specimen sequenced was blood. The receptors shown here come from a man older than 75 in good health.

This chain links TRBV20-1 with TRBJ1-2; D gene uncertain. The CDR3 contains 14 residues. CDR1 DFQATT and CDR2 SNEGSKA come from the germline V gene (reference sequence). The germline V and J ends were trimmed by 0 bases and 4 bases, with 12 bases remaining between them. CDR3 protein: CSARDRAAGYGYTF. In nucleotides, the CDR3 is TGCAGTGCTAGAGATAGAGCGGCCGGCTATGGCTACACCTTC.

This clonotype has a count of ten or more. CDR3 DNA: TGCGCCAGCAGCTTGGACGGGACAGCGTATCAGCCCCAGCATTTT. This encodes CASSLDGTAYQPQHF. The rearrangement uses TRBV5-1 and TRBJ1-5; 7 nucleotides line up with TRBD1. This CDR3 spans 15 amino acids. Germline V gene lookup returns CDR1 SGHRS and CDR2 YFSETQ. Trimming cost V 0 bases and J 5 bases; bases outside gene matches: 5.

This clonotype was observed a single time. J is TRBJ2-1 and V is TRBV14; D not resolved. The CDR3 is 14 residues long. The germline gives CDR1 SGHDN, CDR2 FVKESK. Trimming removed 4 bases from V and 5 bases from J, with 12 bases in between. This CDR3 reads CASSPYRHHNEQFF. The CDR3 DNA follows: TGTGCCAGCAGCCCCTACCGACACCACAATGAGCAGTTCTTC.

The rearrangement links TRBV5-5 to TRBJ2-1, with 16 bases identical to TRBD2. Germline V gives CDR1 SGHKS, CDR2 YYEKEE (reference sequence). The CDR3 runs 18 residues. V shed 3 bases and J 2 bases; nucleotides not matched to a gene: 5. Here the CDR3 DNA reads TGTGCCAGCAGCTACGGGACTAGCGGGAGGGCGGCCTACAATGAGCAGTTCTTC. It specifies CASSYGTSGRAAYNEQFF.

The CDR3 DNA is TGTGCCATCAGACCAGGGGCTCGTGGGGATGAGCAGTTCTTC. Amino acid sequence: CAIRPGARGDEQFF. V and J are TRBV10-3 and TRBJ2-1, with a possible D match to TRBD1 (6 bases). Deletions cut 6 bases from V and 8 bases from J, with 17 bases between. Germline assignment: CDR1 ENHRY and CDR2 SYGVKD. This CDR3 is built from 14 residues.

CDR3 bases: TGTGCCAGCAGCTCCCTGGAGTCTGGAAACACCATATATTTT. The encoded protein is CASSSLESGNTIYF. The rearrangement links TRBV7-9 to TRBJ1-3; no firm D call. The CDR3 spans 14 residues. The germline CDR1 and CDR2 sequences are SEHNR and FQNEAQ (reference sequence). V was trimmed by 4 bases and J by 1 base, leaving 8 bases between them. The variable domain in full, completed from reference TRBV7-9 and TRBJ1-3, reads DTGVSQNPRHKITKRGQNVTFRCDPISEHNRLYWYRQTLGQGPEFLTYFQNEAQLEKSRLLSDRFSAERPKGSFSTLEIQRTEQGDSAMYLCASSSLESGNTIYFGEGSWLTVV.

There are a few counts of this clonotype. CDR3 sequence: CASTNQGRANEKLFF. CDR3 DNA sequence: TGTGCCAGCACTAACCAGGGGAGGGCTAATGAAAAACTGTTTTTT. The chain combines TRBV5-4 with TRBJ1-4, with D possibly being TRBD1 (6 bases). The CDR3 spans 15 residues. V lost 6 bases and J 3 bases, leaving 15 bases between the germline ends. The germline V gene has CDR1 SGHNT and CDR2 YYREEE (reference sequence).

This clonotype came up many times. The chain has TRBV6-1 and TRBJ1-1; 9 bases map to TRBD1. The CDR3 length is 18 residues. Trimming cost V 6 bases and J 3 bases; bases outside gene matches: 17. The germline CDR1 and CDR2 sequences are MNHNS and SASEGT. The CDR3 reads CASSPRTGGAGYYTEAFF. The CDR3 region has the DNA TGTGCCAGCAGCCCCAGAACAGGGGGCGCCGGATATTACACTGAAGCTTTCTTT.

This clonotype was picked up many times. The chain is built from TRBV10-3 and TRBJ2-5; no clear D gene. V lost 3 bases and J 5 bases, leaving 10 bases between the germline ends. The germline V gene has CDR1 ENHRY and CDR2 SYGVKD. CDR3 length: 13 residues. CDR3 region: CAISEGRVETQYF. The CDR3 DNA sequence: TGTGCCATCAGTGAAGGAAGGGTTGAGACCCAGTACTTC.

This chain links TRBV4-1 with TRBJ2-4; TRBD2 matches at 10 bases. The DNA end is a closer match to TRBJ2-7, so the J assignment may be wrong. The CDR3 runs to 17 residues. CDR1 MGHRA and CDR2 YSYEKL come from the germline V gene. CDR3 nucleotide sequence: TGCGCCAGCAGCCAAGATTCTCTAGCGGGAGTGAACTACGAGCAGTACTTC. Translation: CASSQDSLAGVNYEQYF.

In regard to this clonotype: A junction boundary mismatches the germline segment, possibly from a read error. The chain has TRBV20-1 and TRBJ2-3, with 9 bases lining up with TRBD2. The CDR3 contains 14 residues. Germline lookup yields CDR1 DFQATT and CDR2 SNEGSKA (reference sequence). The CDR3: CSASRGGDTDAQYF. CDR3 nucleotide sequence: TGCAGTGCTAGTCGCGGGGGGGATACAGATGCGCAGTATTTT.

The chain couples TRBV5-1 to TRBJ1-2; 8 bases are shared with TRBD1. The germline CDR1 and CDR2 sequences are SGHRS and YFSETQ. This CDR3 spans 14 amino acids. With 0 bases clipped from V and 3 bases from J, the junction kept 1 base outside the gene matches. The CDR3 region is CASSLDRGDYGYTF. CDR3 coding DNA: TGCGCCAGCAGCTTGGACAGGGGGGACTATGGCTACACCTTC.

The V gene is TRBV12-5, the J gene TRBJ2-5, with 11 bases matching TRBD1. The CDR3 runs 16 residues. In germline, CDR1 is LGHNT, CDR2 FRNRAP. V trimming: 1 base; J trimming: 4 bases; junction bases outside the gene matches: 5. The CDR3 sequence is CASGLGTGGGGETQYF. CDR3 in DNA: TGTGCTAGTGGTTTGGGGACAGGGGGCGGAGGAGAGACCCAGTACTTC.

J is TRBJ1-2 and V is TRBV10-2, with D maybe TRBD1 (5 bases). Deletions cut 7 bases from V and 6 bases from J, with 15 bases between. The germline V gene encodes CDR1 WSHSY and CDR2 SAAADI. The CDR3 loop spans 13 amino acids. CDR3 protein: CASTKGRENGYTF. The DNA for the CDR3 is TGCGCCAGCACCAAGGGCAGGGAGAATGGCTACACCTTC.